This TCR beta chain appears in the sequencing data of a study of cytomegalovirus exposure and HLA in healthy donors (dated by TCRdb to about 2017). Some background on the complete study: An earlier analysis of fewer than 750 of the donors reported roughly 300 Gb of sequence data and around 100 million unique TCR beta sequences obtained from about 180 million T cells. About 320 gigabases of sequencing data and 80 million or so unique TCR sequences were included in an early release covering over 600 HLA-typed donors. Of the roughly 400 genotyped donors, about 80% fell in the genetic ancestry cluster associated with self-reported Caucasian donors. The study aimed to test whether signatures of past pathogen exposure could be identified by cataloging public T cell receptors. Using immunosequencing, the study profiled T cell repertoires from fewer than 700 subjects and related those repertoires to cytomegalovirus serostatus. In addition to the first cohort of hundreds of subjects, a separate validation cohort of 130 or so different subjects was used. To predict cytomegalovirus infection status, the study brought together high-throughput TCR immunosequencing, statistical association of individual TCRs with disease status, and machine learning. In a later analysis, previously published TCR beta repertoires from several hundred donors were re-analyzed and high-resolution HLA genotyping was added so that TCR occurrence patterns could be studied. Rather than using new phenotypic data, the later analysis identified candidate immune exposures from TCR beta sequences and from how often those sequences occurred across donors. In an earlier analysis of 500 to 650 of the donors, high-throughput TCR beta sequencing was used to judge whether each TCR beta V gene segment behaved as functional or pseudogenic. Alongside the repertoire data, information on donor age, sex, ethnicity and CMV serostatus was compiled. A later genetic analysis used genome-wide SNP genotypes for about three fifths of the 666 donors, treating that subset as a discovery cohort. Every discovery cohort repertoire had been produced on one sequencing platform. HLA typing included class I and class II loci at four-digit resolution. Typing coverage differed by locus: A, B, C, DRB1 and DQB1 were typed in roughly 620-630 donors, DQA1 in roughly 500, DPA1 in 606, and DPB1 in just under 490. Because of strong linkage in the cohort, five DR-DQ haplotypes were treated as single units for association and clustering. Among roughly 400 genotyped donors of the cohort, an average of approximately 240,000 unique TCR beta nucleotide sequences was sequenced per donor, of which 15% to 20% were non-productive. General conclusions and limits of the study: Compared with equally common non-associated chains, HLA-associated TCR beta chains in a later analysis were more clonally expanded and had lower generation probabilities. The sequencing pipeline was judged likely to have produced a cluster of highly shared sequence variants as a technical artifact. Assigning TCR associations to individual alleles was difficult when HLA alleles, especially DR and DQ, strongly co-occurred. According to the authors, the approach could potentially be generalized to other disease states and immunological phenotypes. The classifier was reported to diagnose cytomegalovirus status with high specificity and sensitivity in both the original cohort and the validation cohort. A further reported finding was that TCR beta sequences accurately predicted the HLA-A and HLA-B alleles for most subjects in the first cohort. Sequencing depth was assumed to be roughly uniform across donors in the presence/absence analyses, though that assumption may not hold. At a false discovery rate of 0.05, a later analysis linked 16,000 or so TCR beta sequences to specific HLA alleles. Across donors, most TCR sequences were observed very rarely, whereas some public TCRs were present in many individuals. An association between a missense DCLRE1C variant and V-gene and J-gene trimming of TCR beta chains was found in a later genetic analysis and replicated in an independent cohort. For the cohort, immune exposure information was limited to CMV serostatus. According to a later analysis, most CMV-associated TCR beta chains appeared to be HLA-restricted, and the HLA associations seemed to be driven largely by CMV exposure. According to a later analysis, parvovirus B19, influenza, CMV and Epstein-Barr virus appeared linked to several top co-occurrence clusters. Because the 87-base-pair reads could not distinguish some IMGT-functional V segments, including TRBV6-2 and TRBV6-3, those segments were excluded. This cohort had only TCR beta chains sequenced, and the lack of alpha or paired-chain data limited which features could be detected. Because counts were too low, roughly 16 rarely observed V segments, including chromosome 9 orphons, were left out of the earlier analysis of a few hundred of the donors. In vitro tests confirmed that a few of the cytomegalovirus-associated TCR beta chains recognize cytomegalovirus antigens. Broadly in line with IMGT annotations, most TCR beta V segments showed up in productive rearrangements about 87% or about 30% of the time in an earlier analysis of roughly 590 of the donors. A later genetic analysis reported fewer N-insertions in productive TCRs among donors in an Asian-associated ancestry cluster than the roughly 650-donor mean. In a later analysis, TCR association rates were found to vary across HLA loci, with the most associated TCRs seen for DRB1 alleles and the fewest for HLA-C alleles. Linkage disequilibrium might explain the correlated functional status among segregating V segments, but an unknown experimental factor could not be ruled out. The study gave a list of about 160 TCR beta chains associated with cytomegalovirus. Because HLA typing was missing for some donors at each locus, association tests included only the typed subset.

The cohort consisted of 666 healthy bone marrow donors. Cohort members were all nominally healthy when sampled, although unrecorded immune exposures were likely present. The donor tested CMV seropositive, placing the donor among the roughly 300 seropositive members of the cohort. A peripheral blood sample was provided by each donor, and peripheral blood mononuclear cells were used for TCR beta sequencing. Genomic DNA was extracted from the blood cell samples with the Qiagen DNeasy Blood Extraction Kit. Regarding this clone: There is no known antigen for this receptor.

From the cysteine up to the phenylalanine, the CDR3 has a length of 14 residues. The only DNA kept is the CDR3, 42 bases in frame from the first base. The germline V gene (reference sequence) provides CDR1 SGHAT and CDR2 FQDESV. Trimming at the junction amounts to 5 bases on V and 12 bases on J, and the germline ends lie 23 bases apart. The library was built by means of the immunoSEQ multiplex PCR assay. A mixture of 60 forward primers for TCR Vbeta segments and 13 reverse primers for TCR Jbeta segments was used in the multiplex PCR. The CDR3 region of rearranged TCR beta genes was amplified from genomic DNA by a multiplex PCR assay. Amplified TCR beta libraries were sequenced as 87-base-pair reads on the Illumina HiSeq System. As for the authors' bioinformatics: A later analysis tallied roughly 78 million unique TCR beta chains across the approximately 670 repertoires, and approximately 12 million of those chains were shared by two or more donors. Raw reads were error-corrected and collapsed into unique sequences with a nearest-neighbor algorithm that merged closely related sequences to remove PCR and sequencing errors. To assign V, D and J gene segments, CDR3 sequences were aligned to IMGT reference sequences. For a sequence to be retained, a match of at least six nucleotides to both a V gene segment and a J gene segment was required. Rearrangements were called productive when the CDR3 lacked stop codons and stayed in frame with V and J; all others were non-productive. CDR3 was defined by IMGT convention, running from the second conserved V-encoded cysteine to the conserved J-encoded phenylalanine. The earlier analysis of about 500 of the donors excluded sequences that lacked an unambiguous match to a single V gene segment. In an earlier analysis of 587 of the donors, a V segment was called functional when productive rearrangements were above 56.7%, and segregating when the standard deviation between donors exceeded 5%. To diagnose cytomegalovirus status from the catalog of TCR beta chain sequences, a statistical classification framework was built. V and J gene assignment, in a later analysis, came from comparing TCR nucleotide sequences with IMGT/GENE-DB human TR gene sequences. In a later analysis, CDR3 sequences and most-parsimonious VDJ recombination scenarios were assigned using the TCRdist pipeline. In a later analysis, every TCR beta chain was defined by the combination of its CDR3 amino acid sequence and its V-gene family, and reads without a unique V-gene family were dropped. To address suspected cross-contamination and a sequencing artifact, a later analysis removed roughly 640 highly shared, low-generation-probability nucleotide sequences. For each public chain, a later analysis derived a clonal expansion index from normalized ranks of inferred template counts within each repertoire. In a later analysis, generation probabilities were computed with a VDJ recombination model fitted to out-of-frame rearrangements, and the resulting probabilities were checked against IGoR. Hypergeometric tests were used in a later analysis to score TCR-TCR, TCR-HLA and TCR-CMV co-occurrence, with a repertoire-size bias correction applied to the TCR pairs. False discovery rates were estimated in a later analysis by permuting HLA or CMV assignments 20 times. In a later analysis, co-occurring TCRs were grouped with DBSCAN, and TCRdist sequence similarity was added when clustering was performed within HLA-allele-positive subsets. Repertoires with fewer than 30,000 or more than 120,000 public chains, plus five repertoires with anomalous nucleotide sharing, were excluded from co-occurrence clustering. Not all clones reach the TCRdb copy of this immuneACCESS table, which keeps in-frame sequences only. Checked studies attribute under half of the gap to unresolved V genes and leave the rest unexplained. V, J and clone size were drawn from that table, and D and trimming were deduced from the DNA. For this sample, the table gives some 120,000 clones. The ten largest account for 6.8% of the sample.

Input material: PBMCs. This TCR came from a man in his forties or fifties in good health and CMV-seropositive. Recombination linked TRBV11-1 to TRBJ2-7; a weak D assignment points to TRBD1 (5 bases agree). Read as DNA, the sequence is TGTGCCAGCAGCCTCTATCGGACATCCCCCCATAGGTACTTC. Its translation reads: CASSLYRTSPHRYF.